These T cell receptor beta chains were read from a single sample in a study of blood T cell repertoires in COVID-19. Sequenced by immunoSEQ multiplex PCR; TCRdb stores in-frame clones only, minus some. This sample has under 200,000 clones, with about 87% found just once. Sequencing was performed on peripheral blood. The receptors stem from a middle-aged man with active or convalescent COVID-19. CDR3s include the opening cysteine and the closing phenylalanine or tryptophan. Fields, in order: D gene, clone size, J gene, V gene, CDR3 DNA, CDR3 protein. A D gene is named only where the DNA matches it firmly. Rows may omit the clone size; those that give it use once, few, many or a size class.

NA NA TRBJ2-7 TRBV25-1 TGTGCCAGCAGTACAACAGGGCCGAAATACGAGCAGTACTTC CASSTTGPKYEQYF
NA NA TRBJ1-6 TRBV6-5 TGTGCCAGCAGTTCTGCCGGAGAGCCCCTCCACTTT CASSSAGEPLHF
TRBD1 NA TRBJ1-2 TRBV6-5 TGTGCCAGCAGCCTGGACAGGAACTATGGCTACACCTTC CASSLDRNYGYTF
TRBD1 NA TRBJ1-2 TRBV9 TGTGCCAGCAGCGTTATGGACAGGGGAACGAAATTAGGCTATGGCTACACCTTC CASSVMDRGTKLGYGYTF
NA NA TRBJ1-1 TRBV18 TGTGCCAGCTCACCTCAGGCAGGGCCCGGCACTGAAGCTTTCTTT CASSPQAGPGTEAFF
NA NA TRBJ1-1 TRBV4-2 TGTGCCAGCAGCTTACGACAGAACACTGAAGCTTTCTTT CASSLRQNTEAFF
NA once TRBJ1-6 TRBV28 TGTGCCAGCAGTTCAGGGAACGCACCCCTCCACTTT CASSSGNAPLHF
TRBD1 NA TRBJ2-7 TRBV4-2 TGTGCCAGCAGCCAAGAGGACAGGGGGCTCTACGAGCAGTACTTC CASSQEDRGLYEQYF
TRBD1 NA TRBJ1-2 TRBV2 TGTGCCACCGGACAGGGAGTCTCTTACTATGGCTACACCTTC CATGQGVSYYGYTF
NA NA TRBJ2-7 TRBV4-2 TGTGCCAGCAGCCAAGAGAGGGTAGCCTACGAGCAGTACTTC CASSQERVAYEQYF
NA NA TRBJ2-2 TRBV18 TGTGCCAGCTCAGGCCCCAGCACCGGGGAGCTGTTTTTT CASSGPSTGELFF
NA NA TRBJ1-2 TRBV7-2 TGTGCCAGCAGATACCCAGGGATAGGAAACTATGGCTACACCTTC CASRYPGIGNYGYTF
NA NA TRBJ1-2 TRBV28 TGTGCCAGCAGTTCTGCGGGGGCTTCGGTTGGCTACACCTTC CASSSAGASVGYTF
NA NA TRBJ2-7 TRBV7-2 TGTGCCAGCAGCTTCGGGACTCGCTACGAGCAGTACTTC CASSFGTRYEQYF
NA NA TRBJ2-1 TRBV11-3 TGTGCCAGCAGTCAACGCAGGGGTGAGCAGTTCTTC CASSQRRGEQFF
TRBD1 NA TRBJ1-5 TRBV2 TGTGCCAGCAGCGGTGGACAGGGGAGGCAAAGCAATCAGCCCCAGCATTTT CASSGGQGRQSNQPQHF
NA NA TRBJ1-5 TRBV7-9 TGTGCCAGCAGCCGGGGGGCAGGGAGGCCCCAGCATTTT CASSRGAGRPQHF
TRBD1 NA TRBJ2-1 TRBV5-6 TGTGCCAGCAGCGGGACGGGACAGGGGGCGGGTGAGCAGTTCTTC CASSGTGQGAGEQFF
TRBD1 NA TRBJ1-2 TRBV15 TGTGCCACCAGCAGAGCCGGGACAGGGCGAGATAACACCTTC CATSRAGTGRDNTF
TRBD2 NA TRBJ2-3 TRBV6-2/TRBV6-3 TGTGCCAGCAGTCCGACTAGCGGGGGGGCGAATACGCAGTATTTT CASSPTSGGANTQYF
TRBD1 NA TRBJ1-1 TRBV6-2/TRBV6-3 TGTGCCAGCAGTTACGCGGACAGGGGAGGGACTGAAGCTTTCTTT CASSYADRGGTEAFF
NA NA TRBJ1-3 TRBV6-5 TGTGCCAGCAGTTACCGGGGGTCCTCTGGAAACACCATATATTTT CASSYRGSSGNTIYF
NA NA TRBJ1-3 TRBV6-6 TGTGCCACCCAGCAGGGTTATGGTGGAAACACCATATATTTT CATQQGYGGNTIYF
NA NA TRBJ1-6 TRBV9 TGTGCCAGCAGCTTAACAGCTTCAAATTCACCCCTCCACTTT CASSLTASNSPLHF
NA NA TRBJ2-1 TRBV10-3 TGTGCCATCAGTGAGGCGGGACAGCCTTACAATGAGCAGTTCTTC CAISEAGQPYNEQFF
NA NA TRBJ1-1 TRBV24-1 TGTGCCACCAGTGCTACACCGGAGGGTGAAGCTTTCTTT CATSATPEGEAFF
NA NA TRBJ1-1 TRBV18 TGTGCCAGCTCAACGGGACTAGGCACTGAAGCTTTCTTT CASSTGLGTEAFF
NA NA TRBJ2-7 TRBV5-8 TGTGCCAGCAGCTTGGGGGCGAAAAGTTCCAACGAGCAGTACTTC CASSLGAKSSNEQYF
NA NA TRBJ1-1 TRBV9 TGTGCCAGCAGCGTAGAGGGGGACACTGAAGCTTTCTTT CASSVEGDTEAFF